This TCR beta chain is drawn from a study of blood T cell repertoires in COVID-19. Across the study: Acute and convalescent COVID-19 specimens originated in the United States, Italy and Spain. T cells, B-cell-depleted T cells, or PBMCs supplied cDNA or gDNA.

The CDR3 runs 13 residues. Trimming took 8 bases from V and 2 from J, leaving 16 bases between them. Germline CDR1 GTSNPN, CDR2 SVGIG (reference sequence). Sequencing was performed with immunoSEQ multiplex PCR; in TCRdb, only in-frame clones are kept and a portion is missing. The sample holds 100,000 or so clones; 65% to 90% are singletons and the top ten take less than 3%. Sequenced: PBMCs or T cells enriched from blood (not recorded which). J is TRBJ2-7 and V is TRBV30, with TRBD2 as a possible D gene (6 bases). This TCR was recovered from a woman aged 45 to 65 who had recovered from COVID-19. The DNA for the CDR3 is TGTGCCCGGCGGGGTCTCGGGACCTACGAGCAGTACTTC. It yields the protein CARRGLGTYEQYF.